These T cell receptor beta chains were read from a single sample in a study of T cell responses to AZD1222 COVID-19 vaccine. Using immunoSEQ multiplex PCR, the repertoire was profiled, and TCRdb retains in-frame clones only, with some absent. The sample lists 170,000 or so clones, over 85% seen once, with around 0.97% in the top ten. The sample was peripheral blood, taken 28 days after the second dose of the MenACWY control vaccine. Every receptor here comes from an adult who received the MenACWY meningococcal vaccine as a control. The CDR3 runs from the conserved cysteine through the conserved F or W. The D gene is left open where the match is weak. A row's size may be missing; if present it is once, few, many or a size class.

size	V	D	J	CDR3	DNA
.	TRBV5-1	.	TRBJ2-6	CASSLGLVSGANVLTF	TGCGCCAGCAGCTTGGGACTAGTCTCTGGGGCCAACGTCCTGACTTTC
.	TRBV3-1/TRBV3-2	.	TRBJ1-1	CASSQGRRVRTEAFF	TGTGCCAGCAGCCAAGGGCGCAGGGTCAGAACTGAAGCTTTCTTT
.	TRBV7-9	TRBD1	TRBJ1-2	CASSYGQGVWSYTF	TGTGCCAGCAGCTACGGACAGGGGGTGTGGAGCTACACCTTC
.	TRBV2	.	TRBJ1-4	CASSLRRTNEKLFF	TGTGCCAGCAGTCTCCGAAGGACAAATGAAAAACTGTTTTTT
.	TRBV5-1	TRBD2	TRBJ2-1	CASSSGLTKYNEQFF	TGCGCCAGCAGCTCGGGACTAACCAAATACAATGAGCAGTTCTTC
.	TRBV4-1	TRBD2	TRBJ2-7	CASSQAQYPGGGYEQYF	TGCGCCAGCAGCCAAGCCCAGTACCCCGGCGGGGGCTACGAGCAGTACTTC
.	TRBV6-6	.	TRBJ1-1	CASSYSTVQAAFF	TGTGCCAGCAGTTACTCGACGGTTCAGGCGGCTTTCTTT
.	TRBV3-1/TRBV3-2	TRBD1	TRBJ2-2	CASSQGTGATGELFF	TGTGCCAGCAGCCAAGGGACAGGGGCCACCGGGGAGCTGTTTTTT
.	TRBV19	.	TRBJ1-2	CASSIRRGASYGYTF	TGTGCCAGTAGTATTAGACGAGGGGCATCCTATGGCTACACCTTC
few	TRBV12-5	.	TRBJ1-1	CASGLVISRQNTEAFF	TGTGCTAGTGGTTTGGTAATTTCCAGGCAAAACACTGAAGCTTTCTTT
.	TRBV19	.	TRBJ1-1	CASSIGGDTEAFF	TGTGCCAGTAGTATAGGGGGTGACACTGAAGCTTTCTTT
.	TRBV7-8	TRBD1	TRBJ2-2	CASSRTGSNTGELFF	TGTGCCAGCAGCCGGACAGGATCGAACACCGGGGAGCTGTTTTTT
once	TRBV15	TRBD1	TRBJ2-1	CATKPGQHNEQFF	TGTGCCACCAAACCGGGACAGCACAATGAGCAGTTCTTC
few	TRBV20-1	.	TRBJ1-2	CSASPRGGRDGYTF	TGCAGTGCTAGTCCCCGGGGAGGGCGAGATGGCTACACCTTC